One and the same sample provided the 9 T cell receptor beta chains below, sequenced in a study of T cell responses to AZD1222 COVID-19 vaccine. Method: immunoSEQ multiplex PCR; TCRdb's copy keeps in-frame clones and lacks some. The sample has roughly 150,000 clones; about nine tenths are singletons. The material sequenced was peripheral blood, taken on day 0 of AZD1222 vaccination. The receptors originated from an adult in good health.

This rearrangement joins TRBV4-2 to TRBJ2-1; 7 bases map to TRBD1. CDR1 LGHNA and CDR2 YNFKEQ come from the germline V gene. V trimming: 1 base; J trimming: 4 bases; junction bases outside the gene matches: 4. The CDR3 has 15 residues. The CDR3: CASSQVGGPYNEQFF. In DNA form, the CDR3 reads TGTGCCAGCAGCCAAGTAGGGGGCCCGTACAATGAGCAGTTCTTC.

V is TRBV30 and J is TRBJ2-1, with 9 positions matching TRBD1. The CDR3 is made up of 16 amino acids. The junction had 14 bases not matched to a gene; V was cut back by 4 bases and J by 7 bases. Germline V gene sequence: CDR1 GTSNPN, CDR2 SVGIG (reference sequence). CDR3 sequence: CAWKLMGQGLRNEQFF. CDR3 nucleotide sequence: TGTGCCTGGAAATTGATGGGACAGGGCCTTAGGAATGAGCAGTTCTTC.

The chain joins TRBV27 to TRBJ2-7; D could derive from TRBD1 or TRBD2 (5 bases each). The length of the CDR3 is 14 residues. V dropped 7 bases and J dropped 1 base, with 14 bases sitting between them. CDR1 MNHEY and CDR2 SMNVEV come from the germline V gene (reference sequence). CDR3 coding DNA: TGTGCCAGCAAGTCGTCCGGGGCGTCCTACGAGCAGTACTTC. It specifies CASKSSGASYEQYF.

This rearrangement joins TRBV4-2 to TRBJ1-2, with D perhaps TRBD1 (5 bases). V dropped 0 bases and J dropped 4 bases, with 12 bases sitting between them. CDR3 length: 15 residues. CDR1 is LGHNA and CDR2 is YNFKEQ in the germline V gene. CDR3 sequence (DNA): TGTGCCAGCAGCCAAGATCGGGGGATTCTCTATGGCTACACCTTC. Translation: CASSQDRGILYGYTF.

The V and J genes are TRBV28 and TRBJ1-2, with D possibly being TRBD1 (5 bases). The V gene lost 5 bases and the J gene lost 5 bases, with 12 bases spanning the gap. Germline loops: CDR1 MDHEN, CDR2 SYDVKM. This CDR3 contains 13 residues. CDR3 residues: CASSPGGRYGYTF. The DNA for the CDR3 is TGTGCCAGCAGTCCCGGGGGACGGTATGGCTACACCTTC.

The J gene is TRBJ2-2, the V gene TRBV2; 12 bases agree with TRBD2. The CDR3 spans 15 residues. Germline V gives CDR1 SNHLY, CDR2 FYNNEI. The CDR3 protein is CGTARGTSGTGELFF. In nucleotides, the CDR3 is TGTGGCACTGCGCGGGGGACTAGCGGGACCGGGGAGCTGTTTTTT.

J is TRBJ1-1 and V is TRBV7-9, with 9 bases lining up with TRBD1. Germline CDR1 is SEHNR and CDR2 is FQNEAQ (reference sequence). The CDR3 is made up of 16 amino acids. After removal of 4 bases from V and 5 bases from J, the junction contained 11 bases not matched to a gene. CDR3 in amino acids: CASSSSGTGIDTEAFF. The CDR3 region has the DNA TGTGCCAGCAGCTCTTCCGGGACAGGGATTGATACTGAAGCTTTCTTT.

The chain combines TRBV30 with TRBJ1-2; D ambiguous. CDR1 GTSNPN and CDR2 SVGIG come from the germline V gene (reference sequence). V was trimmed by 0 bases and J by 7 bases, leaving 6 bases between them. This CDR3 is 11 amino acids long. CDR3 bases: TGTGCCTGGAGTGTGGGTAGTGGCTACACCTTC. Protein product: CAWSVGSGYTF.

The V and J genes are TRBV5-1 and TRBJ1-1; no reliable D call. The CDR3 consists of 16 residues. V shed 5 bases and J shed 1 base, with 18 bases lying between them. Germline CDR1 and CDR2: SGHRS and YFSETQ. The CDR3 sequence: CASSQGPSSTNTEAFF. CDR3 in DNA: TGCGCCAGCAGTCAAGGGCCCTCCTCCACGAACACTGAAGCTTTCTTT.